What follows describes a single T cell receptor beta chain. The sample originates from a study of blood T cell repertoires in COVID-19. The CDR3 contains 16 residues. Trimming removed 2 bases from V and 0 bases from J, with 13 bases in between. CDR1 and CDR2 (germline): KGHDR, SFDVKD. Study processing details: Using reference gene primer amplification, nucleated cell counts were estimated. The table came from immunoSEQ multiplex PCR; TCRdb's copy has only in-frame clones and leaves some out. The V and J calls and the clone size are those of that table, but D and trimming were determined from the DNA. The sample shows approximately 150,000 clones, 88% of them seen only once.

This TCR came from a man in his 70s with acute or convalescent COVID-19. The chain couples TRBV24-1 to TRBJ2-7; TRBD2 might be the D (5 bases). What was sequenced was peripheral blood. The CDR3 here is CATSDSARGHSYEQYF. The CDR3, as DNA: TGTGCCACCAGTGATTCGGCTCGCGGGCACTCCTACGAGCAGTACTTC.